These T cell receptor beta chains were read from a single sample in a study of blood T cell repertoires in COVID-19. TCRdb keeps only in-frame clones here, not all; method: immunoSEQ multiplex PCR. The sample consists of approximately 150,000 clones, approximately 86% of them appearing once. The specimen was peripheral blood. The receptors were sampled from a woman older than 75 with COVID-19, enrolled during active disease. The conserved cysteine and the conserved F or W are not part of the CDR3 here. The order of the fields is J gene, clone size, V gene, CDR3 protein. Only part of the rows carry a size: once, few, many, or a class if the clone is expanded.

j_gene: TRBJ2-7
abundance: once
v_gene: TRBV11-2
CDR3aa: ASSLPAGGYEQY

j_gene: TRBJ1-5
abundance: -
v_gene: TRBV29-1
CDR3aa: SVRQGGVGNQPQH

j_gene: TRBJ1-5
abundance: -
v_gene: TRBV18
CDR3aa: ASSPNSGSDQPQH

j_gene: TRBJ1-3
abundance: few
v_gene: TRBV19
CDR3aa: ASSTSGGTGNTIY

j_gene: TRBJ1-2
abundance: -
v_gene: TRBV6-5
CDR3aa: ASSYSDRDRGYT

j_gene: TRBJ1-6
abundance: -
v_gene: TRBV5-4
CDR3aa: ASSLGQTRSSSPLH

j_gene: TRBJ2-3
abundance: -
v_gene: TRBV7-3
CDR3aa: ASSFRGNSRTDTQY

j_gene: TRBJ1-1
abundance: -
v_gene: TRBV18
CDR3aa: ASSPPVGQGRAF

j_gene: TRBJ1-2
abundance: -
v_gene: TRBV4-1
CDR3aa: ASSQRQDNYGYT

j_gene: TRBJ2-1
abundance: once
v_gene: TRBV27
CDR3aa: ASSPIEREFNEQF

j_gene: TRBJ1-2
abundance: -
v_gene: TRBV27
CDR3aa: ASAGQAEGSGYT

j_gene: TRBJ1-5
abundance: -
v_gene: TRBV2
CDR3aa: ASSPREWGQPQH

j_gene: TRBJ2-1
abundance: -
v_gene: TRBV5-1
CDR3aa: ASTSGQHNEQF

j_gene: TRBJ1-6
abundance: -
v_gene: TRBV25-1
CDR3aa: ASSDNPPRETLH

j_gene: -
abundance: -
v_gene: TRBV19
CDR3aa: ASSFSDPLELF

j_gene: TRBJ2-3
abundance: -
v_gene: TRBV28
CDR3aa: ASKASGRGSDTQY

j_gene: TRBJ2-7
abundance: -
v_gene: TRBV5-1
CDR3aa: ASSPRTSGSPEQY

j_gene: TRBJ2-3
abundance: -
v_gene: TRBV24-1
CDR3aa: ATSAPWGASTDTQY

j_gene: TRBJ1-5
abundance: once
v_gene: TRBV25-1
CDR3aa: ASSESVRNQPQH

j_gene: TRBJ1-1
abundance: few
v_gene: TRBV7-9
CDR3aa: ASSRIEQSTEAF

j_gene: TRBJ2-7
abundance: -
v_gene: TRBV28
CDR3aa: ASRGGTSGTYEQY

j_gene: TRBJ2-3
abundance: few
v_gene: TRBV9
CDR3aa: ASSAVGGSTDTQY

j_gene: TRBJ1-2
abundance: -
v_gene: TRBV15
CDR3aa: ATSRGREFGYT

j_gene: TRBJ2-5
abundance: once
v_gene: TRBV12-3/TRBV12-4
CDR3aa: ASREGAKTQY

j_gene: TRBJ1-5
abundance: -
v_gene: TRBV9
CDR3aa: ASSAGQGGNQPQH

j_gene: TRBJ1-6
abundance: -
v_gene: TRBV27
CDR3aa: ASSDSLTGSNNSPLH

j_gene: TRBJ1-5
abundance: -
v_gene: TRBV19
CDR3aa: ASTSFGGGYQPQH

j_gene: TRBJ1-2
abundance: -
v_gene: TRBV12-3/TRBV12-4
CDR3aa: ASNGGLGYT

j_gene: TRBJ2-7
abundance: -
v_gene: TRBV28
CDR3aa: ASSTPSTAAYEQY

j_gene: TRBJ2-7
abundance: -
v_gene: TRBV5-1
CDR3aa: ASSPASGLSSYEQY

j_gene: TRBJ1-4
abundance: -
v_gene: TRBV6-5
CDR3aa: ASRRPDRHNEKLF

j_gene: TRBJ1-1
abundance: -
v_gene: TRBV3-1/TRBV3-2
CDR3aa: ASSPNRGRTEAF

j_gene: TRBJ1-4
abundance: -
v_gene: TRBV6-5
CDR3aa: ASSYANEANEKLF

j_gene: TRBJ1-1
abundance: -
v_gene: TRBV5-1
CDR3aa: ASSFFQNTEAF

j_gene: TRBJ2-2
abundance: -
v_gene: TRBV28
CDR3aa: ASSSRGTGRLGEMAGELF

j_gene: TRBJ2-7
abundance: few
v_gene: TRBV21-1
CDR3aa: ASSTKKGGTGINEQY

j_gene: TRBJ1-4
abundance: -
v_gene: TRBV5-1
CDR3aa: ASSLDREGEKLF

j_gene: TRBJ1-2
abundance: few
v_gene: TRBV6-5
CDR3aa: ASRDRPYGYT

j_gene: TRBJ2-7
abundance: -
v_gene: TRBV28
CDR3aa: ASSLPGYEQY

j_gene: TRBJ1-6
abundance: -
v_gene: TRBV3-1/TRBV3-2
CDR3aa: ASSPRSDRGNSPLH

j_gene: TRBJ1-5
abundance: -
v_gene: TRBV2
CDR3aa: ASRETVTNQPQH

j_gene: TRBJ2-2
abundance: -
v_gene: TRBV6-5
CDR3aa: GSRRQGGGELF

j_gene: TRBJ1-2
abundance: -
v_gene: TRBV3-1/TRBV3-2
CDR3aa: ASSQEGRNYGYT

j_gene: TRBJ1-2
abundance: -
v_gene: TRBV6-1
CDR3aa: ASSAPRGGLISGYT

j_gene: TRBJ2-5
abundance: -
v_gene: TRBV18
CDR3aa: ASSLMVQDRGY

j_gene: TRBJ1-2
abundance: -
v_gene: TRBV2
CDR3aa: ASSGVGRQGDT

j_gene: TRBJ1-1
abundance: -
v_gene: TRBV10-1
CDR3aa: ASISRQYTEAF

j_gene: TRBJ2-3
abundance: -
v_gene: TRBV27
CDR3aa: ASSPAPPGTGGMDTQY

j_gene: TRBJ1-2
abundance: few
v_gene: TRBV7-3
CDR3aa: ASSSQGNGYT

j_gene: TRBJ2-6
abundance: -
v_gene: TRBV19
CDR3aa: ASSYSGANVLT

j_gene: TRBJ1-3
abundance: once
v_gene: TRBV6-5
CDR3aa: ASSSQADSGNTIY

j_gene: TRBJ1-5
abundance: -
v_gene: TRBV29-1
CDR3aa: SVGGTGNNQPQH

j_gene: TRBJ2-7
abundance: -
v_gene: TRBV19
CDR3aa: ASSIDPRAYEQY

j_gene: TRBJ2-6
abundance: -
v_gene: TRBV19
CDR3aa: ASTPGGGANVLT

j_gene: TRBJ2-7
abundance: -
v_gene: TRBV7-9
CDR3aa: ASSRDGYEQY

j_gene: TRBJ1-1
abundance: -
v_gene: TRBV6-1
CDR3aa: ASTRDRNTEAF

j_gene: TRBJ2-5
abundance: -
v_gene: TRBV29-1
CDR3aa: SVSRGHRETQY